One and the same sample provided the 18 T cell receptor beta chains below, sequenced in a study of beta chain features in type 1 diabetes. Study-wide results and limits: TCRB CDR3 length was moderately but significantly reduced in all four CD4+ subsets of Type 1 diabetes patients.

These receptors are not linked to any known antigen. The study reverse transcribed the entire isolated RNA, so it sequenced expressed TCRB transcripts. Clones were read by immunoSEQ multiplex PCR, and TCRdb kept only the in-frame ones, dropping some. The data hold about 28,000 clones, with 65% observed a single time. The sample comprised Tregs from blood. The receptor set was obtained from a woman under 40 with type 1 diabetes.

The V call is TRBV2, the J call TRBJ1-1; tentative D call: TRBD1 (6 bases). The CDR3 is made up of 11 amino acids. The V gene lost 2 bases and the J gene lost 11 bases, with 9 bases spanning the gap. Germline V gene lookup returns CDR1 SNHLY and CDR2 FYNNEI. The CDR3: CASSEQGWAFF. Here the CDR3 DNA reads TGTGCCAGCAGTGAACAGGGGTGGGCTTTCTTT.

The chain uses TRBV19 and TRBJ2-3; the match to TRBD1 covers 9 bases. The V gene's germline CDR1 is LNHDA and CDR2 SQIVND (reference sequence). This CDR3 region has 16 residues. V lost 3 bases, J lost 0 bases, and 4 bases stayed unmatched. The CDR3 here is CASSMTGGESTDTQYF. The CDR3 region has the DNA TGTGCCAGTAGTATGACAGGGGGGGAGAGCACAGATACGCAGTATTTT.

The chain carries TRBV4-1 and TRBJ1-5; maybe TRBD1 (6 bases). Trimming took off 3 bases at V and 0 bases at J, with 9 bases between the two ends. The germline V gene encodes CDR1 MGHRA and CDR2 YSYEKL. The CDR3 spans 15 residues. The CDR3 loop reads CASSHHRVSNQPQHF. The CDR3 DNA follows: TGCGCCAGCAGCCACCACAGGGTTAGCAATCAGCCCCAGCATTTT.

The chain has TRBV7-9 and TRBJ2-1, with 8 nucleotides matching TRBD2. The CDR3 covers 16 residues. The germline CDR1 and CDR2 sequences are SEHNR and FQNEAQ (reference sequence). With 5 bases clipped from V and 4 bases from J, the junction kept 10 bases outside the gene matches. CDR3 in amino acids: CASSPLLAEAYNEQFF. In DNA, the CDR3 is TGTGCCAGCAGCCCGCTACTAGCGGAGGCATACAATGAGCAGTTCTTC.

This chain joins TRBV28 and TRBJ2-7; D possibly corresponds to TRBD1 (6 bases). Trimming took off 2 bases at V and 5 bases at J, with 10 bases between the two ends. The CDR3 runs 13 residues. Germline V gene data show CDR1 as MDHEN and CDR2 as SYDVKM. CDR3 in DNA: TGTGCCAGCAGTTTAAGGGCAGGGGACGAGCAGTACTTC. Amino acids: CASSLRAGDEQYF.

This clone was seen only a few times. The chain combines TRBV4-1 with TRBJ1-2; TRBD1 matches at 8 bases. The length of the CDR3 is 15 residues. Germline CDR1 MGHRA, CDR2 YSYEKL. After removal of 0 bases from V and 8 bases from J, the junction contained 8 bases not matched to a gene. This CDR3 is CASSQDHGQGYGYTF. Written as DNA, the CDR3 is TGCGCCAGCAGCCAAGATCATGGACAGGGCTACGGCTACACCTTC.

The rearrangement uses TRBV11-3 and TRBJ2-3; D might be TRBD1 (5 bases). The CDR3 is 20 amino acids. Trimming removed 1 base from V and 2 bases from J, with 25 bases in between. Germline CDR1 SGHNT, CDR2 YENEEA. CDR3 in DNA: TGTGCCAGCAGCTTAGCCCCGCCCTGGACATCTAAAGGGCCCACAGATACGCAGTATTTT. This codes for CASSLAPPWTSKGPTDTQYF. The whole variable domain, filled in from reference TRBV11-3 and TRBJ2-3, reads EAGVVQSPRYKIIEKKQPVAFWCNPISGHNTLYWYLQNLGQGPELLIRYENEEAVDDSQLPKDRFSAERLKGVDSTLKIQPAELGDSAVYLCASSLAPPWTSKGPTDTQYFGPGTRLTVL.

This chain joins TRBV7-8 and TRBJ2-1; a possible D gene is TRBD1 (6 bases). The ends were cut back, 3 bases at V and 9 bases at J, with 15 bases in the middle. This CDR3 is built from 14 residues. The germline gives CDR1 SGHVS, CDR2 FQNEAQ. CDR3 nucleotides: TGTGCCAGCAGCTTGGGACCAGGGGTCAGTGAGCAGTTCTTC. It encodes CASSLGPGVSEQFF. The entire variable domain, with the rest obtained from reference TRBV7-8 and TRBJ2-1, is as follows: GAGVSQSPRYKVAKRGQDVALRCDPISGHVSLFWYQQALGQGPEFLTYFQNEAQLDKSGLPSDRFFAERPEGSVSTLKIQRTQQEDSAVYLCASSLGPGVSEQFFGPGTRLTVL.

The rearrangement uses TRBV7-9 and TRBJ1-4; 8 nucleotides agree with TRBD1. J gave up 8 bases and V 8 bases, and 10 bases lay outside the gene matches. CDR3 length equals 14 residues. Germline CDR1 is SEHNR and CDR2 is FQNEAQ (reference sequence). CDR3 amino acids: CASGTGGREEKLFF. As DNA, the CDR3 is TGTGCCAGCGGTACAGGGGGTAGAGAGGAAAAACTGTTTTTT.

V usage is TRBV28 and J usage is TRBJ2-7; 9 bases agree with TRBD2. Germline values: CDR1 MDHEN, CDR2 SYDVKM. CDR3 size: 18 residues. The J segment lost 6 bases and the V segment lost 6 bases, leaving 21 bases of the junction unmatched. The DNA of the CDR3 is TGTGCCAGCAGCCCCTTTGCCGGGACTAGCAGGGGGGAGCTCGAGCAGTACTTC. Protein sequence: CASSPFAGTSRGELEQYF.

This clone was counted a few times. The genes are TRBV6-1 and TRBJ2-1, with D tentatively TRBD1 (6 bases). The CDR3 sequence is 13 residues long. V lost 6 bases to trimming and J lost 4 bases, with 10 bases between them. In germline, CDR1 is MNHNS, CDR2 SASEGT. CDR3 DNA: TGTGCCAGCAGGGGGGACATATACAATGAGCAGTTCTTC. Protein product: CASRGDIYNEQFF.

This clone was detected once. The V call is TRBV30, the J call TRBJ2-7; D not resolved. Per the germline V gene, CDR1 is GTSNPN and CDR2 is SVGIG (reference sequence). The CDR3 length is 14 residues. Between the trimmed V and J ends, which lost 0 bases and 6 bases, there was a span of 15 bases. The CDR3 region has the DNA TGTGCCTGGAGTGTACCCCTACGGTCGGGCGAGCAGTACTTC. This sequence encodes CAWSVPLRSGEQYF.

This chain uses TRBV6-6 with TRBJ1-2; 9 bases map to TRBD1. Unmatched junction bases numbered 7, after V lost 4 bases and J lost 4 bases. CDR1 is MNHNY and CDR2 is SVGAGI in the germline V gene (reference sequence). The CDR3 runs to 15 residues. The CDR3 is CASSSPGQGAYGYTF. CDR3 DNA sequence: TGTGCCAGCAGTTCTCCGGGACAGGGCGCCTATGGCTACACCTTC.

This chain uses TRBV30 with TRBJ2-1; maybe TRBD1 (6 bases). The CDR3 runs to 13 residues. Trimming shortened V by 2 bases and J by 4 bases, and 9 bases separated the two germline ends. In germline, CDR1 is GTSNPN, CDR2 SVGIG (reference sequence). This chain's CDR3 is CAWSMGAYNEQFF. As DNA, the CDR3 is TGTGCCTGGAGTATGGGGGCTTACAATGAGCAGTTCTTC.

This clone was seen a handful of times. The chain combines TRBV5-5 with TRBJ1-4; 10 nucleotides line up with TRBD1. This CDR3 is 15 amino acids long. Germline-derived CDR1 and CDR2 are SGHKS and YYEKEE (reference sequence). The ends lost 4 bases at V and 8 bases at J; junction bases unmatched: 8. The CDR3 reads CASSIRQGAREKLFF. The CDR3 bases are TGTGCCAGCAGCATACGACAGGGGGCTCGGGAAAAACTGTTTTTT.

The chain joins TRBV30 to TRBJ2-6; D is uncertain. Germline CDR1 is GTSNPN and CDR2 is SVGIG (reference sequence). The V end lost 6 bases, the J end lost 0 bases, and 12 bases lay between the germline ends. CDR3 length equals 15 residues. The CDR3 DNA reads TGTGCCTGCCCCAGACGGGTCTCTGGGGCCAACGTCCTGACTTTC. Its translation: CACPRRVSGANVLTF.

The chain has TRBV23-1 and TRBJ1-2, with 8 bases identical to TRBD1. TRBV23-1 is recorded as an ORF, its role being uncertain. This CDR3 region has 16 residues. The J segment lost 4 bases and the V segment lost 4 bases, leaving 11 bases of the junction unmatched. As DNA, the CDR3 is TGCGCCAGCAGTCCCCCATGGACAGGGAAGATCTATGGCTACACCTTC. Translating it yields CASSPPWTGKIYGYTF.

The V call is TRBV5-4, the J call TRBJ2-2; possible D gene TRBD2, 5 bases. The CDR3 length is 17 residues. CDR1 and CDR2 from the germline V gene are SGHNT and YYREEE (reference sequence). The V end lost 10 bases, the J end lost 0 bases, and 22 bases lay between the germline ends. The CDR3 is CAYDPRGQRTNTGELFF. In nucleotides, the CDR3 is TGTGCCTATGATCCGAGAGGGCAGAGGACGAACACCGGGGAGCTGTTTTTT.